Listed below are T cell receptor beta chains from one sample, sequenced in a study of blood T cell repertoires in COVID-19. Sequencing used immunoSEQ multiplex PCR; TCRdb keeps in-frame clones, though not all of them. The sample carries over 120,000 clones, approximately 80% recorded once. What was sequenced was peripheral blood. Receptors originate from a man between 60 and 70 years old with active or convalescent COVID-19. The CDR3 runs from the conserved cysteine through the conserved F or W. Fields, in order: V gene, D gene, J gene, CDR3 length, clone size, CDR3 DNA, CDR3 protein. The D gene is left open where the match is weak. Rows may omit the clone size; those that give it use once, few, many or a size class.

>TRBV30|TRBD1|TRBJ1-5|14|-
TGTGCCTGGAGCACCGGGACAGCTAATTTGCCCCAGCATTTT
CAWSTGTANLPQHF
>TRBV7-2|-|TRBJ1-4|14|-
TGTGCCAGCAGCTCCAGTGCAACTAATGAAAAACTGTTTTTT
CASSSSATNEKLFF
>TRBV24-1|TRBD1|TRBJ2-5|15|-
TGTGCCACCAGTGACCGCGACAGGGGCAGAGAGACCCAGTACTTC
CATSDRDRGRETQYF
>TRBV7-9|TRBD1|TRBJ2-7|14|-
TGTGCCAGCAGCTTATCCAGGGGGCTATACGAGCAGTACTTC
CASSLSRGLYEQYF
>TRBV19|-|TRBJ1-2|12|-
TGTGCCAGTACGGGGGTAAGCTATGGCTACACCTTC
CASTGVSYGYTF
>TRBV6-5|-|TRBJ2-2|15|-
TGTGCCAGCAGTTACTCGCGGGGGCCTACCGGGGAGCTGTTTTTT
CASSYSRGPTGELFF
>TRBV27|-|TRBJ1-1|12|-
TGTGCCAGCAGTGGGAGGCCGAGGGAAGCTTTCTTT
CASSGRPREAFF
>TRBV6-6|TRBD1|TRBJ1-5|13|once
TGTGCCGAAGGACAGGGTGACAATCAGCCCCAGCATTTT
CAEGQGDNQPQHF
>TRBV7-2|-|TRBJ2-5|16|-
TGTGCCAGCAGCCCCCACGGAGGAGGGCTCTACGAGACCCAGTACTTC
CASSPHGGGLYETQYF
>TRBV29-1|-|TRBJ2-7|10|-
TGCAGCGTTGCAGCAGGCGAGCAGTACTTC
CSVAAGEQYF
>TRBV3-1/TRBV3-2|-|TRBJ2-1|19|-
TGTGCCAGCAGCCAAGATTACAGGGCGAAGTTGAGCTCCTACAATGAGCAGTTCTTC
CASSQDYRAKLSSYNEQFF
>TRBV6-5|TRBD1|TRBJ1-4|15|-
TGTGCCAGCAGGGGACAGGGGGCGGGTAATGAAAAACTGTTTTTT
CASRGQGAGNEKLFF
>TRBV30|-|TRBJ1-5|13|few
TGTGCCTGGAGCCGGGGAGGGTTTCAGCCCCAGCATTTT
CAWSRGGFQPQHF
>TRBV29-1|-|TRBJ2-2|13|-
TGCAGCGTTGTCCTAGGTGTTGTCGGGGAGCTGTTTTTT
CSVVLGVVGELFF
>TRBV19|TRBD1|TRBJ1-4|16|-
TGTGCCAGTAGTCCGGGACAGGGAGTTGCAGGTGAAAAACTGTTTTTT
CASSPGQGVAGEKLFF
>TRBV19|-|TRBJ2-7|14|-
TGTGCCAGTAGCCCCGGACCCGGGGCCTACGAGCAGTACTTC
CASSPGPGAYEQYF
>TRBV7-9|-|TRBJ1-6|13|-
TGTGCCAGCAGCCGTACAGGAGATTCACCCCTCCACTTT
CASSRTGDSPLHF
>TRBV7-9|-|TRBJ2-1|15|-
TGTGCCAGCAGCTCTAGCCCAGGAAGATACAATGAGCAGTTCTTC
CASSSSPGRYNEQFF
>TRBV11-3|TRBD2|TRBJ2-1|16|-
TGTGCCAGCAGCCCCGGACGGGGGGGGATATACAATGAGCAGTTCTTC
CASSPGRGGIYNEQFF
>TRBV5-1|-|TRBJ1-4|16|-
TGCGCCAGCAGCTTGGAGAGGGCCGTTCGGGATGAAAAACTGTTTTTT
CASSLERAVRDEKLFF
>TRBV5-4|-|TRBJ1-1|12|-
TGTGCCAGCAGGACAGCGAACACTGAAGCTTTCTTT
CASRTANTEAFF
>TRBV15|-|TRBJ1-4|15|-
TGTGCCACCAGCAGAGATTTACAGGGCGGTGAAAAACTGTTTTTT
CATSRDLQGGEKLFF
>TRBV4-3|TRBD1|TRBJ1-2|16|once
TGCGCCAGCAGCCAGGATACGGACAGGGTCCCCGATGGCTACACCTTC
CASSQDTDRVPDGYTF
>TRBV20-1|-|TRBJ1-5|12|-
TGCAGTGCTAGTATCCTCAATCAGCCCCAGCATTTT
CSASILNQPQHF
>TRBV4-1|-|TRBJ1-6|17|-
TGCGCCAGCAGCCCAGTAGGAGGGCGCCTATATAATTCACCCCTCCACTTT
CASSPVGGRLYNSPLHF
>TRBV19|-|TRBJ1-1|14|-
TGTGCCAGTAGTATTGAGGCAGCGAACACTGAAGCTTTCTTT
CASSIEAANTEAFF
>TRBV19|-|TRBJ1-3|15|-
TGTGCCAGTAGTATAGCCGCGGGGGCTGGAAACACCATATATTTT
CASSIAAGAGNTIYF
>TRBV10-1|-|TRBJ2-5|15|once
TGCGCCAGCAGTGAGGGGTGGAGGGGTGAGGAGACCCAGTACTTC
CASSEGWRGEETQYF
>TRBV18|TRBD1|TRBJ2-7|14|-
TGTGCCAGCCGATCGGGACAGAGCTCCTACGAGCAGTACTTC
CASRSGQSSYEQYF
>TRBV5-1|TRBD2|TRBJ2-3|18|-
TGCGCCAGCAGCTTGGGGGGACTAGCGGGAGGAGGCACAGATACGCAGTATTTT
CASSLGGLAGGGTDTQYF
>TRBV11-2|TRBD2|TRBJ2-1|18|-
TGTGCCAGCTGCAAACTGGGGGGGGGACTTAACTCCTACAATGAGCAGTTCTTC
CASCKLGGGLNSYNEQFF
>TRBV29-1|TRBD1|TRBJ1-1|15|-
TGCAGCGTTCGTACCCCGGACAGGTCAAACACTGAAGCTTTCTTT
CSVRTPDRSNTEAFF